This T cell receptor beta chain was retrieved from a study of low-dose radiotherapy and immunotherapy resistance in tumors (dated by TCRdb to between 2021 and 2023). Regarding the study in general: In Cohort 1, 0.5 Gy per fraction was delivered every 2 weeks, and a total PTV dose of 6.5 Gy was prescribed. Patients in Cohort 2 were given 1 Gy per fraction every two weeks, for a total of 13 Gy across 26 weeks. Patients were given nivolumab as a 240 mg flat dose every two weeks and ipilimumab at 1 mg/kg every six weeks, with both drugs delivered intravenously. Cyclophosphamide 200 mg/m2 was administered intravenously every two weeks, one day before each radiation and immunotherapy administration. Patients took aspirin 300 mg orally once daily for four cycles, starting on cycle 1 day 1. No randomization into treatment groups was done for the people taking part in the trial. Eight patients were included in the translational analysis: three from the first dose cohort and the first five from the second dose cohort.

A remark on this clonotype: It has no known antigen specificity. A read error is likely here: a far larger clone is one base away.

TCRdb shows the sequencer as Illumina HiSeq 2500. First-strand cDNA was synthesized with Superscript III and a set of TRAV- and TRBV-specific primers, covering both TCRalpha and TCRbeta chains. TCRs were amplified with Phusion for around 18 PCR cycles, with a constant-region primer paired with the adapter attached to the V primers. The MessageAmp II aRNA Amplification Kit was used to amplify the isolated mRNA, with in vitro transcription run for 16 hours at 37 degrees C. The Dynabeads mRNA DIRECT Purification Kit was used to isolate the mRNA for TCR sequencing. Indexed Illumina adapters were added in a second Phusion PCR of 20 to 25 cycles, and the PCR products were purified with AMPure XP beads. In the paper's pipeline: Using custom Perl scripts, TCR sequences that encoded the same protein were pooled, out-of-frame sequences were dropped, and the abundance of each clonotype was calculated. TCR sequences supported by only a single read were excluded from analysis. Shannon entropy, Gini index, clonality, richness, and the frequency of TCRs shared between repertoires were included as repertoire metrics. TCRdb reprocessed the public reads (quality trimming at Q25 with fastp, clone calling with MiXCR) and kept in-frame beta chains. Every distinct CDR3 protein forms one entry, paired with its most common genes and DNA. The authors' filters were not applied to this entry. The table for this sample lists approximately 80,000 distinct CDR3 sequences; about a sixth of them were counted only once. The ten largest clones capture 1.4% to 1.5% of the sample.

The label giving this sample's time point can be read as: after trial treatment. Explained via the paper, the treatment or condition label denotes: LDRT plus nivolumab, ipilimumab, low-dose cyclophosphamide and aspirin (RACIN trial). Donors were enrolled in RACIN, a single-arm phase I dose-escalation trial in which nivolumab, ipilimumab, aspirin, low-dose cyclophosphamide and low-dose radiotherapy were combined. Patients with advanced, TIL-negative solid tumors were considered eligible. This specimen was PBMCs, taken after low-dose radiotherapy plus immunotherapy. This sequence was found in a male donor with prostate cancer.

The CDR3 region has the sequence CASSNRGADTQYF. The nucleotide sequence reads as follows: TGTGCCAGCAGCAACCGGGGGGCAGATACGCAGTATTTT. Rearrangement joined TRBV7-6 to TRBJ2-3; TRBD2 matches 7 bases in the middle. The CDR3 has 13 amino acids, counting the end cysteine and phenylalanine. Here the CDR3 DNA is all that survives: 39 bases in frame from base 1. From V the trimming removes 5 bases and from J it removes 4 bases, while the gene matches leave 3 bases of the junction unaccounted for. Reading the germline V gene gives CDR1 SGHVS and CDR2 FNYEAQ.